Listed below are T cell receptor beta chains from one sample, sequenced in a study of response to subunit inactivated influenza vaccine. TCRdb ran MiXCR on the RT-PCR reads and lists one entry per CDR3 protein. Altogether 150,000 to 200,000 distinct CDR3 sequences are present, about 9.3% being singletons, with the ten largest covering approximately 11%. The specimen was non-naive T cells sorted from PBMCs, collected on the day of vaccination. The receptors originated from a man aged 50 to 60 who received an inactivated influenza vaccine. Both conserved end residues are part of each CDR3. A D gene is named only where the DNA matches it firmly. Clone size, where shown, is once, few, many, or a class for clones that have expanded.

CDR3nt: TGCGCCAGCAGCCAAGACCCGGCAGGGGATGGCTACACCTTC
CDR3aa: CASSQDPAGDGYTF
d_gene: NA
v_gene: TRBV4-1
j_gene: TRBJ1-2
len: 14
abundance: NA

CDR3nt: TGCGCCAGCAGCCACTCCCACCAGGACTACAATGAGCAGTTCTTC
CDR3aa: CASSHSHQDYNEQFF
d_gene: NA
v_gene: TRBV4-3
j_gene: TRBJ2-1
len: 15
abundance: NA

CDR3nt: TGCGCCAGCAGCCTTTCCGGGGGCGGAAGCTCCTACAATGAGCAGTTCTTC
CDR3aa: CASSLSGGGSSYNEQFF
d_gene: NA
v_gene: TRBV5-1
j_gene: TRBJ2-1
len: 17
abundance: few

CDR3nt: TGTGCCAGCAGCCAACCCATACCGGGACACCCAGGAAGCTATGGCTACACCTTC
CDR3aa: CASSQPIPGHPGSYGYTF
d_gene: NA
v_gene: TRBV4-2
j_gene: TRBJ1-2
len: 18
abundance: few

CDR3nt: TGTGCCAGCAGCGTAGGCGGCGGGGGGAGCACTGAAGCTTTCTTT
CDR3aa: CASSVGGGGSTEAFF
d_gene: NA
v_gene: TRBV9
j_gene: TRBJ1-1
len: 15
abundance: NA

CDR3nt: TGCAGTGCCGGCCGGGGGGGGGAGACCCAGTACTTC
CDR3aa: CSAGRGGETQYF
d_gene: TRBD2
v_gene: TRBV20-1
j_gene: TRBJ2-5
len: 12
abundance: few

CDR3nt: TGCAGTGCACCCAGACAGGGGGTTGTGACCCAGTACTTC
CDR3aa: CSAPRQGVVTQYF
d_gene: TRBD1
v_gene: TRBV20-1
j_gene: TRBJ2-5
len: 13
abundance: few

CDR3nt: TGTGCCAGCAGTGCCCCCAGGGGGTGGGGGCCTGCAGATACGCAGTATTTT
CDR3aa: CASSAPRGWGPADTQYF
d_gene: TRBD1
v_gene: TRBV28
j_gene: TRBJ2-3
len: 17
abundance: NA

CDR3nt: TGCAGCGCCACAGGGGGATACGAGCAGTACTTC
CDR3aa: CSATGGYEQYF
d_gene: TRBD1
v_gene: TRBV29-1
j_gene: TRBJ2-7
len: 11
abundance: many

CDR3nt: TGTGCCAGTAGTTATGGACAGTGGTCCACTGAAGCTTTCTTT
CDR3aa: CASSYGQWSTEAFF
d_gene: NA
v_gene: TRBV19
j_gene: TRBJ1-1
len: 14
abundance: NA

CDR3nt: TGTGCCAGCAGTCTAAGAACTAGCAGTGAGCAGTTCTTC
CDR3aa: CASSLRTSSEQFF
d_gene: NA
v_gene: TRBV6-2/TRBV6-3
j_gene: TRBJ2-1
len: 13
abundance: few

CDR3nt: TGTGCCAGCAGCTTAGTTTCCAGGGGACCAACCTACGAGCAGTACTTC
CDR3aa: CASSLVSRGPTYEQYF
d_gene: NA
v_gene: TRBV7-2
j_gene: TRBJ2-7
len: 16
abundance: many

CDR3nt: TGTGCCACCAGTGATGGGCTAACAGGGTTTGAGCAGTTCTTC
CDR3aa: CATSDGLTGFEQFF
d_gene: NA
v_gene: TRBV24-1
j_gene: TRBJ2-1
len: 14
abundance: NA

CDR3nt: TGTGCCAGCAGCCAAGATCTAGCGGGGGCTACGCAGTATTTT
CDR3aa: CASSQDLAGATQYF
d_gene: TRBD2
v_gene: TRBV14
j_gene: TRBJ2-3
len: 14
abundance: few

CDR3nt: TGCAGTGCGGGCCGCGCGGCAGGAAGGGGGCAGACCCAGTACTTC
CDR3aa: CSAGRAAGRGQTQYF
d_gene: TRBD1
v_gene: TRBV20-1
j_gene: TRBJ2-5
len: 15
abundance: NA

CDR3nt: TGTGCCAGCAGCCAAGACAGGGACACCGGGGAGCTGTTTTTT
CDR3aa: CASSQDRDTGELFF
d_gene: NA
v_gene: TRBV3-1
j_gene: TRBJ2-2
len: 14
abundance: many

CDR3nt: TGCAGTGCTAGAGAGCGGTCATCAGCCAAAAACATTCAGTACTTC
CDR3aa: CSARERSSAKNIQYF
d_gene: NA
v_gene: TRBV20-1
j_gene: TRBJ2-4
len: 15
abundance: few

CDR3nt: TGTGCCAGCAGCTTAGCGTCAGGGGGCAATGAAAAACTGTTTTTT
CDR3aa: CASSLASGGNEKLFF
d_gene: TRBD1
v_gene: TRBV7-2
j_gene: TRBJ1-4
len: 15
abundance: few

CDR3nt: TGTGCCAGCAGCAGTACCATCAGGGGCTACGAGCAGTACTTC
CDR3aa: CASSSTIRGYEQYF
d_gene: NA
v_gene: TRBV3-1
j_gene: TRBJ2-7
len: 14
abundance: NA

CDR3nt: TGTGCCAGCAGTTTATTCCCCCAGGGTAGAGGCGAGCAGTACTTC
CDR3aa: CASSLFPQGRGEQYF
d_gene: NA
v_gene: TRBV28
j_gene: TRBJ2-7
len: 15
abundance: few

CDR3nt: TGTGCCAGCCAACCGGGAGGGAGGGAAGAGACCCAGTACTTC
CDR3aa: CASQPGGREETQYF
d_gene: TRBD2
v_gene: TRBV28
j_gene: TRBJ2-5
len: 14
abundance: NA

CDR3nt: TGTGCCAGCAGCCAAGGGTCTACGGCCACTGAAGCTTTCTTT
CDR3aa: CASSQGSTATEAFF
d_gene: NA
v_gene: TRBV4-2
j_gene: TRBJ1-1
len: 14
abundance: few

CDR3nt: TGTGCCACCAGTGACCCCTCCCTCGATGAGCAGTTCTTC
CDR3aa: CATSDPSLDEQFF
d_gene: NA
v_gene: TRBV24-1
j_gene: TRBJ2-1
len: 13
abundance: many

CDR3nt: TGTGCCAGCAGCTTTCCGGGACCTATCACGAATGAGCAGTTCTTC
CDR3aa: CASSFPGPITNEQFF
d_gene: NA
v_gene: TRBV11-2
j_gene: TRBJ2-1
len: 15
abundance: NA

CDR3nt: TGTGCCAGCAGTTACCGCGGGGGGGGAGAGGCGGATACGCAGTATTTT
CDR3aa: CASSYRGGGEADTQYF
d_gene: TRBD2
v_gene: TRBV6-2/TRBV6-3
j_gene: TRBJ2-3
len: 16
abundance: NA

CDR3nt: TGCAGTGCTAGGGCCGGGGGGATTCGTACGCAGTATTTT
CDR3aa: CSARAGGIRTQYF
d_gene: TRBD2
v_gene: TRBV20-1
j_gene: TRBJ2-3
len: 13
abundance: few

CDR3nt: TGTGCCATCCGAGGGTCCTCTCGCAATCAGCCCCAGCATTTT
CDR3aa: CAIRGSSRNQPQHF
d_gene: NA
v_gene: TRBV6-2/TRBV6-3
j_gene: TRBJ1-5
len: 14
abundance: NA

CDR3nt: TGTGCCAGCAGCTTGACCGGGACCGCGAGCTATGGCTACACCTTC
CDR3aa: CASSLTGTASYGYTF
d_gene: NA
v_gene: TRBV7-3
j_gene: TRBJ1-2
len: 15
abundance: NA

CDR3nt: TGTGCCAGCAGCTTACGGGGACCGAGGACTAGCGGGAGTGGAGATACGCAGTATTTT
CDR3aa: CASSLRGPRTSGSGDTQYF
d_gene: TRBD2
v_gene: TRBV7-3
j_gene: TRBJ2-3
len: 19
abundance: NA

CDR3nt: TGCAGTGCTAGAGAGGACAGGGGCTCAGAAGTCACCGGGGAGCTGTTTTTT
CDR3aa: CSAREDRGSEVTGELFF
d_gene: TRBD1
v_gene: TRBV20-1
j_gene: TRBJ2-2
len: 17
abundance: medium-sized

CDR3nt: TGCGCCAGCAGCCAAGCCGACCTAGGGAGTGGCTACACCTTC
CDR3aa: CASSQADLGSGYTF
d_gene: NA
v_gene: TRBV4-1
j_gene: TRBJ1-2
len: 14
abundance: NA

CDR3nt: TGCGCCAGCAGCTTGGGGGGAGATTACAATGAGCAGTTCTTC
CDR3aa: CASSLGGDYNEQFF
d_gene: NA
v_gene: TRBV5-1
j_gene: TRBJ2-1
len: 14
abundance: few

CDR3nt: TGTGCCAGCAGCGCTGGGACAGGGGGTTATGAAAAACTGTTTTTT
CDR3aa: CASSAGTGGYEKLFF
d_gene: TRBD1
v_gene: TRBV12-3/TRBV12-4
j_gene: TRBJ1-4
len: 15
abundance: NA

CDR3nt: TGTGCCAGCAGCCTATCCGGCATTCAGTACTTC
CDR3aa: CASSLSGIQYF
d_gene: NA
v_gene: TRBV11-2
j_gene: TRBJ2-4
len: 11
abundance: few

CDR3nt: TGTGCCAGCAGGTTCCAGCGGGAGGGCGCCCGAATTTCCTACGAGCAGTACTTC
CDR3aa: CASRFQREGARISYEQYF
d_gene: TRBD2
v_gene: TRBV2
j_gene: TRBJ2-7
len: 18
abundance: many

CDR3nt: TGTGCCACCAGCAGAGCGACTAGCGGGAGGTACGAGCAGTACTTC
CDR3aa: CATSRATSGRYEQYF
d_gene: TRBD2
v_gene: TRBV15
j_gene: TRBJ2-7
len: 15
abundance: NA

CDR3nt: TGTGCCAGCAACTTAAGGGGGGACGCAAACACCATATATTTT
CDR3aa: CASNLRGDANTIYF
d_gene: NA
v_gene: TRBV3-1
j_gene: TRBJ1-3
len: 14
abundance: few

CDR3nt: TGTGCCAGCAGCCTTTGGGACAGGGGATACAATGAGCAGTTCTTC
CDR3aa: CASSLWDRGYNEQFF
d_gene: TRBD1
v_gene: TRBV7-9
j_gene: TRBJ2-1
len: 15
abundance: many

CDR3nt: TGCGCCAGCAGCCAAGACGGCTCCTCACTCGGAAACACCATATATTTT
CDR3aa: CASSQDGSSLGNTIYF
d_gene: NA
v_gene: TRBV4-3
j_gene: TRBJ1-3
len: 16
abundance: few

CDR3nt: TGTGCCAGCAGCTTCGGCAGAAAAAACATTCAGTACTTC
CDR3aa: CASSFGRKNIQYF
d_gene: NA
v_gene: TRBV5-6
j_gene: TRBJ2-4
len: 13
abundance: NA

CDR3nt: TGTGCCAGCAGCCAAGAAATACAGGGATCGCGTCATGGCTACACCTTC
CDR3aa: CASSQEIQGSRHGYTF
d_gene: NA
v_gene: TRBV3-1
j_gene: TRBJ1-2
len: 16
abundance: NA

CDR3nt: TGTGCCAGCAGCCAAGTTCATAAGGGGCGGTCTGAAGCTTTCTTT
CDR3aa: CASSQVHKGRSEAFF
d_gene: NA
v_gene: TRBV4-2
j_gene: TRBJ1-1
len: 15
abundance: many

CDR3nt: TGCAGTGCTACCCCTACTAGCGGTGGAGGTGAGACCCAGTACTTC
CDR3aa: CSATPTSGGGETQYF
d_gene: TRBD2
v_gene: TRBV20-1
j_gene: TRBJ2-5
len: 15
abundance: NA